This passage covers 30 T cell receptor beta chains from one sample sequenced in a study of blood T cell repertoires in COVID-19. Produced via immunoSEQ multiplex PCR; TCRdb's table is partial and in-frame only. The profile covers approximately 320,000 clones, with roughly nine tenths appearing a single time and 11% taken by the ten largest. The specimen was peripheral blood. All receptors come from a woman aged 25-40 years with COVID-19, enrolled during active disease.

V usage is TRBV14 and J usage is TRBJ2-1; TRBD2 agrees at 8 bases. The CDR3 contains 16 residues. Germline-derived CDR1 and CDR2 are SGHDN and FVKESK. With 3 bases clipped from V and 4 bases from J, the junction kept 8 bases outside the gene matches. DNA of the CDR3: TGTGCCAGCAGCCAGTCTAGCGGGCGGACTTACAATGAGCAGTTCTTC. Translation: CASSQSSGRTYNEQFF.

Only one count was recorded for this clone. The chain has TRBV5-1 and TRBJ2-7; possibly TRBD1 for D (6 bases). This CDR3 contains 14 residues. With 2 bases removed from V and 1 base from J, the gap between germline ends came to 10 bases. Germline CDR1 is SGHRS and CDR2 is YFSETQ. CDR3 sequence (DNA): TGCGCCAGCAGCTTCCTGACAGGATCCTACGAGCAGTACTTC. Its translation: CASSFLTGSYEQYF.

The rearrangement uses TRBV6-5 and TRBJ1-6; the D gene is possibly TRBD1 (6 bases). The CDR3 is 14 residues long. Germline assignment: CDR1 MNHEY and CDR2 SVGAGI. With 10 bases removed from V and 5 bases from J, the gap between germline ends came to 15 bases. CDR3 in amino acids: CATSRDTNNSPLHF. The CDR3 nucleotides are TGTGCCACCTCCCGGGACACCAATAATTCACCCCTCCACTTT.

The gene calls are TRBV7-2 and TRBJ2-3; 9 nucleotides line up with TRBD2. V shed 1 base, J shed 9 bases, and the junction held 5 bases outside the gene matches. CDR1 and CDR2 (germline): SGHTA, FQGNSA. This CDR3 is 14 amino acids long. The CDR3 nucleotides are TGTGCCAGCAGCTTAGATTCGAGCGGGGGGACGCAGTATTTT. Amino acids: CASSLDSSGGTQYF.

In this sample, this clone turned up once. This chain uses TRBV27 with TRBJ1-6, with D tentatively TRBD1 (5 bases). CDR1 and CDR2 from the germline V gene are MNHEY and SMNVEV (reference sequence). The V gene lost 6 bases and the J gene lost 7 bases, with 13 bases spanning the gap. The CDR3 is 14 amino acids. The CDR3 spells CASSQRNRNSPLHF. DNA for the CDR3: TGTGCCAGCAGCCAAAGAAACAGGAATTCACCCCTCCACTTT.

The V and J genes are TRBV12-5 and TRBJ1-4; perhaps TRBD1 as D (5 bases). V was trimmed by 0 bases and J by 6 bases, leaving 11 bases between them. The CDR3 totals 15 residues. CDR1 is LGHNT, CDR2 FRNRAP, per germline. This CDR3 reads CASGLVPGHDEKLFF. CDR3 coding DNA: TGTGCTAGTGGTTTGGTCCCAGGACATGATGAAAAACTGTTTTTT.

The CDR3 bases are TGTGCCAGCATCCCCTGGTTGGGGGGTTACGAGCAGTACTTC. As protein: CASIPWLGGYEQYF. This sequence joins TRBV6-5 and TRBJ2-7; D may be TRBD2 (6 bases). Germline V gives CDR1 MNHEY, CDR2 SVGAGI. V was trimmed by 7 bases and J by 4 bases, leaving 17 bases between them. This CDR3 contains 14 residues.

This clone was detected once. The gene calls are TRBV5-1 and TRBJ2-3, with TRBD1 identical over 7 bases. The trim removed 0 bases at V and 4 bases at J, leaving 11 bases unmatched. Per the germline V gene, CDR1 is SGHRS and CDR2 is YFSETQ. CDR3 length: 17 residues. CDR3 region: CASSLADRVGYSDTQYF. The DNA for the CDR3 is TGCGCCAGCAGCTTGGCAGACAGGGTTGGGTACTCAGATACGCAGTATTTT.

The rearrangement uses TRBV3-1 (or the pseudogene TRBV3-2) and TRBJ2-5; possibly TRBD2 for D (6 bases). Germline assignment: CDR1 LGHDT and CDR2 YNNKEL (reference sequence). This CDR3 is built from 16 residues. The ends were cut back, 4 bases at V and 3 bases at J, with 18 bases in the middle. In DNA form, the CDR3 reads TGTGCCAGCAGCCGATCCGGGACTCCATTGGAAGAGACCCAGTACTTC. Its protein is CASSRSGTPLEETQYF.

The rearrangement joins TRBV6-5 to TRBJ1-5, with a tentative D call TRBD1 (5 bases). The germline gives CDR1 MNHEY, CDR2 SVGAGI. The ends were cut back, 6 bases at V and 2 bases at J, with 14 bases in the middle. The CDR3 is 15 amino acids. The CDR3 here is CASSRRAFGNQPQHF. The CDR3 DNA reads TGTGCCAGCAGCCGCAGGGCATTCGGCAATCAGCCCCAGCATTTT.

The chain couples TRBV27 to TRBJ1-2; D not resolved. V gave up 4 bases and J gave up 4 bases, with 10 bases separating them. Germline values: CDR1 MNHEY, CDR2 SMNVEV (reference sequence). The CDR3 is 13 residues long. CDR3 amino acids: CASSSPLSYGYTF. In DNA form, the CDR3 reads TGTGCCAGCAGTTCCCCCCTATCCTATGGCTACACCTTC.

This chain connects TRBV14 to TRBJ1-1, with 8 positions matching TRBD1. J lost 5 bases, V lost 6 bases, and 8 bases had no gene match. The germline V gene encodes CDR1 SGHDN and CDR2 FVKESK. The CDR3 is 14 residues long. CDR3 sequence reads: CASRVGRGRTEAFF. The CDR3 DNA follows: TGTGCCAGCAGGGTGGGCAGGGGGCGTACTGAAGCTTTCTTT. Filled out from reference TRBV14 and TRBJ1-1, the complete variable domain reads EAGVTQFPSHSVIEKGQTVTLRCDPISGHDNLYWYRRVMGKEIKFLLHFVKESKQDESGMPNNRFLAERTGGTYSTLKVQPAELEDSGVYFCASRVGRGRTEAFFGQGTRLTVV.

The chain recombines TRBV7-8 with TRBJ2-3; 10 positions match TRBD2. V lost 6 bases, J lost 6 bases, and 9 bases stayed unmatched. The CDR3 runs 15 residues. Germline V gives CDR1 SGHVS, CDR2 FQNEAQ. DNA of the CDR3: TGTGCCAGCAGTCCGAGCGGGGGGGCAGGGGATACGCAGTATTTT. Translating it yields CASSPSGGAGDTQYF.

The chain uses TRBV27 and TRBJ1-5, with D tentatively TRBD1 (6 bases). The ends were cut back, 6 bases at V and 0 bases at J, with 9 bases in the middle. Germline CDR1 is MNHEY and CDR2 is SMNVEV (reference sequence). The CDR3 has 14 amino acids. In DNA form, the CDR3 reads TGTGCCAGCAGCGACAGGTATAGCAATCAGCCCCAGCATTTT. Its protein is CASSDRYSNQPQHF.

V is TRBV30 and J is TRBJ1-1, with a tentative D call TRBD1 (5 bases). V dropped 5 bases and J dropped 2 bases, with 9 bases sitting between them. CDR3 size: 12 residues. The germline CDR1 and CDR2 sequences are GTSNPN and SVGIG (reference sequence). The CDR3, as DNA: TGTGCCTGGGCCAGGGTAAACACTGAAGCTTTCTTT. Translating gives CAWARVNTEAFF.

The chain uses TRBV27 and TRBJ2-3, with 8 positions matching TRBD1. V trimming: 11 bases; J trimming: 5 bases; junction bases outside the gene matches: 9. Germline V lookup: CDR1 MNHEY, CDR2 SMNVEV (reference sequence). The CDR3 is made up of 13 amino acids. This chain's CDR3 is CASTAGGEDTQYF. CDR3 in DNA: TGTGCCTCTACGGCAGGGGGCGAAGATACGCAGTATTTT.

This clone was counted once. The V gene is TRBV6-5, the J gene TRBJ1-1, with D perhaps matching TRBD1 (5 bases). V dropped 0 bases and J dropped 2 bases, with 7 bases sitting between them. Germline V gene data show CDR1 as MNHEY and CDR2 as SVGAGI. This CDR3 contains 14 residues. DNA for the CDR3: TGTGCCAGCAGTTACTCAAGGGGAAACACTGAAGCTTTCTTT. This gives the protein CASSYSRGNTEAFF.

The chain uses TRBV27 and TRBJ2-2; 7 nucleotides line up with TRBD2. The junction had 12 bases not matched to a gene; V was cut back by 10 bases and J by 7 bases. The CDR3 has 14 amino acids. Germline V lookup: CDR1 MNHEY, CDR2 SMNVEV (reference sequence). CDR3 nucleotides: TGTGCCACCTCACGTGCCAGCGGGGACGGGGAGCTGTTTTTT. This gives the protein CATSRASGDGELFF.

For this clone: The sample carries other DNA sequences with the same CDR3. The rearrangement joins TRBV7-9 to TRBJ2-3, with 11 bases lining up with TRBD2. CDR1 SEHNR and CDR2 FQNEAQ come from the germline V gene (reference sequence). CDR3 size: 14 residues. V lost 6 bases and J lost 3; bases outside the gene matches: 2. The CDR3 region is CASRLAGGTDTQYF. CDR3 nucleotide sequence: TGTGCCAGCAGGCTAGCGGGGGGTACAGATACGCAGTATTTT.

V gene TRBV7-6 combines with J gene TRBJ2-3, with 12 bases lining up with TRBD2. The junction had 7 bases not matched to a gene; V was cut back by 6 bases and J by 6 bases. The CDR3 has 15 residues. CDR1 is SGHVS and CDR2 is FNYEAQ in the germline V gene. This chain's CDR3 is CASRLTSGGGDTQYF. As DNA, the CDR3 is TGTGCCAGCAGACTGACTAGCGGGGGCGGGGATACGCAGTATTTT.

The V gene is TRBV11-2, the J gene TRBJ2-7, with D possibly being TRBD2 (6 bases). CDR1 is SGHAT and CDR2 is FQNNGV in the germline V gene. The CDR3 extends over 16 amino acids. Between the trimmed V and J ends, which lost 2 bases and 2 bases, there was a span of 16 bases. CDR3 nucleotides: TGTGCCAGCAGCTTATTATCCGGGACTGGACCCTACGAGCAGTACTTC. This translates into CASSLLSGTGPYEQYF.

The CDR3 sequence: CASSLESGGTEAFF. CDR3 DNA sequence: TGTGCCAGTAGTCTCGAGAGCGGGGGCACTGAAGCTTTCTTT. The chain couples TRBV19 to TRBJ1-1, with D tentatively TRBD1 (5 bases). This CDR3 contains 14 residues. The germline CDR1 and CDR2 sequences are LNHDA and SQIVND (reference sequence). Trimming pared 5 bases from V and 4 bases from J, leaving 14 bases between.

This chain uses TRBV4-1 with TRBJ1-4, with 7 bases fitting TRBD1. Trimming removed 3 bases from V and 5 bases from J; junction bases left unmatched: 3. CDR3 size: 14 residues. Germline assignment: CDR1 MGHRA and CDR2 YSYEKL. CDR3 nucleotide sequence: TGCGCCAGCAGCCAGGGACAGCCAAATGAAAAACTGTTTTTT. It translates to CASSQGQPNEKLFF.

This clone was found many times. The rearrangement links TRBV14 to TRBJ2-1, with D possibly matching TRBD1 (6 bases). The germline V and J ends were trimmed by 4 bases and 9 bases, with 10 bases remaining between them. Per the germline V gene, CDR1 is SGHDN and CDR2 is FVKESK. The CDR3 length is 12 residues. DNA of the CDR3: TGTGCCAGCAGCCGAGCGGACAGTGAGCAGTTCTTC. Translating it yields CASSRADSEQFF.

This chain joins TRBV5-1 and TRBJ2-2; 11 positions match TRBD2. The CDR3 has 17 residues. With V trimmed by 2 bases and J by 6 bases, 9 bases remained unmatched. Germline CDR1 reads SGHRS; CDR2 reads YFSETQ. CDR3 loop: CASSLLAGELLPGELFF. The CDR3 DNA follows: TGCGCCAGCAGCTTACTAGCGGGGGAACTGCTGCCCGGGGAGCTGTTTTTT.

This rearrangement joins TRBV14 to TRBJ1-1, with 9 nucleotides matching TRBD1. The germline CDR1 and CDR2 sequences are SGHDN and FVKESK. This CDR3 contains 14 residues. J was trimmed by 4 bases and V by 4 bases; bases with no gene match: 4. Here the CDR3 reads CASSLGQGFTEAFF. CDR3 DNA: TGTGCCAGCAGCCTGGGACAGGGATTCACTGAAGCTTTCTTT.

The chain recombines TRBV30 with TRBJ2-3; 9 bases are a match to TRBD2. CDR3 length: 14 amino acids. CDR1 GTSNPN and CDR2 SVGIG come from the germline V gene (reference sequence). J gave up 4 bases and V 4 bases, and 6 bases lay outside the gene matches. The CDR3 spells CAWTGGGAPDTQYF. CDR3 bases: TGTGCCTGGACGGGCGGGGGGGCCCCAGATACGCAGTATTTT.

J is TRBJ1-2 and V is TRBV6-1, with a weak D call TRBD1 (6 bases). This CDR3 comprises 13 residues. Trimming took off 3 bases at V and 4 bases at J, with 9 bases between the two ends. Germline V gene lookup returns CDR1 MNHNS and CDR2 SASEGT. In DNA, the CDR3 is TGTGCCAGCAGTGAGAGGACAGTCTATGGCTACACCTTC. Protein product: CASSERTVYGYTF.

The chain employs TRBV5-4 and TRBJ1-3; D remains unclear. The CDR3 totals 14 residues. Deletions cut 0 bases from V and 7 bases from J, with 11 bases between. CDR1 is SGHNT, CDR2 YYREEE, per germline (reference sequence). As DNA, the CDR3 is TGTGCCAGCAGCTTGGGGGCAGGAGGGAACACCATATATTTT. Translated, it gives CASSLGAGGNTIYF.

The chain has TRBV24-1 and TRBJ2-5; unclear D gene. Germline V lookup: CDR1 KGHDR, CDR2 SFDVKD. This CDR3 is 16 amino acids long. V was clipped by 5 bases and J by 5 bases, with 20 bases between them. The CDR3 protein is CATSGNKRGSHETQYF. Here the CDR3 DNA reads TGTGCCACCAGTGGAAATAAGCGTGGGTCCCACGAGACCCAGTACTTC.